Shown below are 15 T cell receptor beta chains from a single sample sequenced in a study of T cells after yellow fever vaccination. Each CDR3 protein gets one entry after TCRdb re-called the 5' RACE reads with MiXCR. The sample lists fewer than 650,000 distinct CDR3 sequences, 20% to 25% seen once, with about a sixth in the top ten. The specimen was PBMCs, collected roughly 20 days after the first yellow fever vaccination. The source of these receptors is a man between 18 and 29 years old who received the YFV17D yellow fever vaccine.

The sample holds many counts of this clonotype. V usage is TRBV29-1 and J usage is TRBJ2-1; D is unclear. In germline, CDR1 is SQVTM, CDR2 ANQGSEA. Trimming pared 3 bases from V and 4 bases from J, leaving 7 bases between. There are 12 residues in the CDR3. CDR3 sequence (DNA): TGCAGCGTTGAGGGCAATTACAATGAGCAGTTCTTC. Amino acids: CSVEGNYNEQFF.

This clonotype appeared a few times. The rearrangement links TRBV30 to TRBJ2-2; D remains unclear. Germline V gene sequence: CDR1 GTSNPN, CDR2 SVGIG (reference sequence). CDR3 length: 20 amino acids. V gave up 0 bases and J gave up 0 bases, with 23 bases separating them. CDR3 sequence: CAWSVGFRSTAFPNTGELFF. DNA of the CDR3: TGTGCCTGGAGTGTAGGATTTCGGTCCACCGCCTTTCCGAACACCGGGGAGCTGTTTTTT.

This clonotype came up a few times. This chain connects TRBV9 to TRBJ2-3; TRBD1 might be the D (6 bases). Germline V gene data show CDR1 as SGDLS and CDR2 as YYNGEE. Trimming pared 4 bases from V and 0 bases from J, leaving 12 bases between. This CDR3 is built from 15 residues. The CDR3 protein is CASSLGATSTDTQYF. CDR3 nucleotides: TGTGCCAGCAGCCTGGGGGCGACTAGCACAGATACGCAGTATTTT. Full variable domain (missing parts from reference TRBV9 and TRBJ2-3): DSGVTQTPKHLITATGQRVTLRCSPRSGDLSVYWYQQSLDQGLQFLIQYYNGEERAKGNILERFSAQQFPDLHSELNLSSLELGDSALYFCASSLGATSTDTQYFGPGTRLTVL.

The gene calls are TRBV28 and TRBJ1-3, with D tentatively TRBD1 (5 bases). CDR1 MDHEN and CDR2 SYDVKM come from the germline V gene. Between the trimmed V and J ends, which lost 6 bases and 12 bases, there was a span of 15 bases. The CDR3 is made up of 12 amino acids. The CDR3 sequence is CASSAGGKGIYF. CDR3 in DNA: TGTGCCAGCAGCGCTGGGGGGAAAGGCATATATTTT.

This clonotype was detected a few times. This chain joins TRBV12-3 or TRBV12-4 and TRBJ2-6; D is undetermined. The CDR3 spans 19 residues. V was clipped by 5 bases and J by 1 base, with 21 bases between them. CDR3 DNA sequence: TGTGCCAGCAGTGCCCACGGTGCAGGTCTCGTTTCTGGGGCCAACGTCCTGACTTTC. Amino acids: CASSAHGAGLVSGANVLTF.

The chain recombines TRBV11-2 with TRBJ2-5; TRBD1 matches 11 bases. CDR3 length: 15 residues. Germline-derived CDR1 and CDR2 are SGHAT and FQNNGV. V was pared by 4 bases and J by 5 bases, with 6 bases of the junction left unmatched. The CDR3 loop is CASSSGQGVAETQYF. CDR3 nucleotides: TGTGCCAGCAGCTCGGGACAGGGGGTCGCGGAGACCCAGTACTTC.

In its sample, this clonotype was seen many times. This chain links TRBV6-5 with TRBJ2-7; 9 positions agree with TRBD2. In germline, CDR1 is MNHEY, CDR2 SVGAGI. The CDR3 is 14 residues long. V trimming: 3 bases; J trimming: 0 bases; junction bases outside the gene matches: 0. This CDR3 reads CASSYSGGSYEQYF. Written as DNA, the CDR3 is TGTGCCAGCAGTTATAGCGGGGGCTCCTACGAGCAGTACTTC.

This chain links TRBV12-3 or TRBV12-4 with TRBJ1-5, with D possibly being TRBD1 (5 bases). Trimming removed 4 bases from V and 2 bases from J, with 12 bases in between. The CDR3 has 15 amino acids. CDR3 protein: CASSYEGMGNQPQHF. In DNA form, the CDR3 reads TGTGCCAGCAGTTACGAGGGGATGGGCAATCAGCCCCAGCATTTT.

V and J are TRBV7-9 and TRBJ2-1; 8 bases match TRBD2. Unmatched junction bases numbered 3, after V lost 3 bases and J lost 5 bases. The CDR3 spans 14 residues. Germline V gives CDR1 SEHNR, CDR2 FQNEAQ (reference sequence). CDR3 residues: CASSFQRGNNEQFF. The CDR3 nucleotides read TGTGCCAGCAGCTTCCAGCGGGGGAACAATGAGCAGTTCTTC. The whole variable domain, remainder taken from reference TRBV7-9 and TRBJ2-1, is DTGVSQNPRHKITKRGQNVTFRCDPISEHNRLYWYRQTLGQGPEFLTYFQNEAQLEKSRLLSDRFSAERPKGSFSTLEIQRTEQGDSAMYLCASSFQRGNNEQFFGPGTRLTVL.

This clonotype was observed a few times. The CDR3 nucleotides are TGTGCCAGCAGTTTATGGGGCGGGGGGGCCAATGAGCAGTTCTTC. It codes for CASSLWGGGANEQFF. V gene TRBV12-3 or TRBV12-4 combines with J gene TRBJ2-1, with TRBD2 matching over 9 bases. The CDR3 has 15 amino acids. The V segment lost 2 bases and the J segment 6 bases; nucleotides outside the gene matches: 5.

DNA for the CDR3: TGTGCCATCCGGAGGGCCGGAGAGACCCAGTACTTC. Its protein product is CAIRRAGETQYF. The V gene is TRBV10-3, the J gene TRBJ2-5; D possibly corresponds to TRBD2 (6 bases). V gave up 8 bases and J gave up 4 bases, with 11 bases separating them. This CDR3 is 12 amino acids long. The germline gives CDR1 ENHRY, CDR2 SYGVKD.

In this sample, this clonotype turned up a few times. The CDR3 is CASSERGLSGGLSTDTQYF. CDR3 DNA: TGTGCCAGCAGTGAAAGGGGGCTCAGCGGGGGCCTCAGCACAGATACGCAGTATTTT. The chain uses TRBV6-1 and TRBJ2-3; D possibly corresponds to TRBD2 (8 bases). The germline V gene has CDR1 MNHNS and CDR2 SASEGT. Trimming removed 2 bases from V and 0 bases from J, with 21 bases in between. CDR3 length: 19 amino acids.

Many counts were recorded for this clonotype. This chain connects TRBV27 to TRBJ2-5, with D possibly being TRBD1 (6 bases). The ends were cut back, 2 bases at V and 5 bases at J, with 12 bases in the middle. Germline assignment: CDR1 MNHEY and CDR2 SMNVEV (reference sequence). The CDR3 length is 14 residues. The CDR3 coding sequence is TGTGCCAGCAGTTTAGAGACAGGTCGGGAGACCCAGTACTTC. This sequence encodes CASSLETGRETQYF.

This clonotype has just a few counts. This chain joins TRBV7-9 and TRBJ1-1; 7 bases are a match to TRBD1. Germline V gene data show CDR1 as SEHNR and CDR2 as FQNEAQ (reference sequence). CDR3 size: 14 residues. V shed 5 bases and J 5 bases; nucleotides not matched to a gene: 8. The DNA for the CDR3 is TGTGCCAGCAGCCGGGGACAGACGGAAACTGAAGCTTTCTTT. This gives the protein CASSRGQTETEAFF. Together with reference TRBV7-9 and TRBJ1-1, the CDR3 gives the full variable domain: DTGVSQNPRHKITKRGQNVTFRCDPISEHNRLYWYRQTLGQGPEFLTYFQNEAQLEKSRLLSDRFSAERPKGSFSTLEIQRTEQGDSAMYLCASSRGQTETEAFFGQGTRLTVV.

The CDR3 DNA reads TGTGCCAGCAGAGGGACTCGAACTAGCACAGATACGCAGTATTTT. Translation gives CASRGTRTSTDTQYF. The chain uses TRBV7-8 and TRBJ2-3; TRBD2 is a possible D gene (6 bases). Trimming took 6 bases from V and 0 from J, leaving 13 bases between them. CDR3 length equals 15 residues. Germline V gene sequence: CDR1 SGHVS, CDR2 FQNEAQ.